This TCR beta chain was recorded in a study of blood T cell repertoires in COVID-19. Overall study context: T cells, B-cell-depleted T cells, or PBMCs provided the cDNA or gDNA that served as material.

Participant ages covered 18 to 89 years across 24 US areas. Recovered status in Cohort 3 required two negative PCRs, clearance, or symptom resolution. The sample holds one count of this clone. Repertoires were generated with immunoSEQ multiplex PCR, while TCRdb's copy carries only in-frame clones and drops some. The sample contains approximately 180,000 clones, around 73% of which appear only once. The receptor was derived from a woman aged 45-65 years who had recovered from COVID-19. Sequencing was carried out using PBMCs or T cells enriched from blood (not recorded which).

In nucleotides, the CDR3 is TGTGCCAGCATTCCTCAGGGGGCGCGGGGCACTGAAGCTTTCTTT. Translation gives CASIPQGARGTEAFF. V and J are TRBV28 and TRBJ1-1, with 8 bases matching TRBD1. This CDR3 is built from 15 residues. CDR1 is MDHEN, CDR2 SYDVKM, per germline. V was pared by 7 bases and J by 4 bases, with 11 bases of the junction left unmatched. Based on the CDR3 plus reference TRBV28 and TRBJ1-1, the full variable domain is DVKVTQSSRYLVKRTGEKVFLECVQDMDHENMFWYRQDPGLGLRLIYFSYDVKMKEKGDIPEGYSVSREKKERFSLILESASTNQTSMYLCASIPQGARGTEAFFGQGTRLTVV.